One sample yielded the 32 T cell receptor beta chains listed below, sequenced in a study of T cell responses to AZD1222 COVID-19 vaccine. The repertoire was sequenced with immunoSEQ multiplex PCR; TCRdb's copy has only in-frame clones and lacks some. The data hold roughly 120,000 clones, with over 75% observed a single time. The source was peripheral blood, collected on day 0 of AZD1222 vaccination. The source is an adult in good health.

The DNA for the CDR3 is TGTGCCAGCAGCTCACGGACAGGGAGAGAGACCCAGTACTTC. Translating it yields CASSSRTGRETQYF. The chain is built from TRBV7-2 and TRBJ2-5, with 8 bases fitting TRBD1. The germline V gene has CDR1 SGHTA and CDR2 FQGNSA. The CDR3 has 14 amino acids. The ends lost 4 bases at V and 4 bases at J; junction bases unmatched: 5. Supplemented by reference TRBV7-2 and TRBJ2-5, the full variable domain reads GAGVSQSPSNKVTEKGKDVELRCDPISGHTALYWYRQSLGQGLEFLIYFQGNSAPDKSGLPSDRFSAERTGGSVSTLTIQRTQQEDSAVYLCASSSRTGRETQYFGPGTRLLVL.

The rearrangement joins TRBV29-1 to TRBJ1-2; D remains unclear. Germline CDR1 and CDR2: SQVTM and ANQGSEA. The length of the CDR3 is 12 residues. V was clipped by 6 bases and J by 0 bases, with 8 bases between them. The chain's CDR3 is CSVGSSNYGYTF. The CDR3 DNA sequence: TGCAGCGTGGGGAGTTCTAACTATGGCTACACCTTC. The entire variable domain, with the rest obtained from reference TRBV29-1 and TRBJ1-2, is as follows: SAVISQKPSRDICQRGTSLTIQCQVDSQVTMMFWYRQQPGQSLTLIATANQGSEATYESGFVIDKFPISRPNLTFSTLTVSNMSPEDSSIYLCSVGSSNYGYTFGSGTRLTVV.

CDR3 nucleotides: TGTGCCAGCAGTTTCGGGGATCAAAATTCACCCCTCCACTTT. Encoded protein: CASSFGDQNSPLHF. The V and J genes are TRBV27 and TRBJ1-6; no definite D call. The CDR3 runs to 14 residues. V gave up 3 bases and J gave up 7 bases, with 10 bases separating them. From germline, CDR1 is MNHEY and CDR2 SMNVEV (reference sequence).

In its sample, this clone was seen once. This chain joins TRBV7-2 and TRBJ2-7; 10 nucleotides match TRBD1. V lost 5 bases, J lost 4 bases, and 8 bases stayed unmatched. The CDR3 is 15 amino acids. Per the germline V gene, CDR1 is SGHTA and CDR2 is FQGNSA. CDR3 coding DNA: TGTGCCAGCAGCCTCGGACAGGGGGGAATATACGAGCAGTACTTC. Amino acids: CASSLGQGGIYEQYF.

This rearrangement joins TRBV27 to TRBJ2-1; D is perhaps TRBD2 (6 bases). This CDR3 is built from 14 residues. The V gene lost 4 bases and the J gene lost 2 bases, with 9 bases spanning the gap. Germline lookup yields CDR1 MNHEY and CDR2 SMNVEV (reference sequence). The CDR3 loop reads CASSSWGAYNEQFF. The CDR3, as DNA: TGTGCCAGCAGTTCTTGGGGGGCCTACAATGAGCAGTTCTTC.

This clone has just a few counts. The rearrangement joins TRBV4-1 to TRBJ2-7, with 7 bases aligning to TRBD2. Germline CDR1 and CDR2: MGHRA and YSYEKL. After removal of 4 bases from V and 0 bases from J, the junction contained 0 bases not matched to a gene. The CDR3 contains 13 residues. CDR3 region: CASSRTSSYEQYF. CDR3 nucleotide sequence: TGCGCCAGCAGCCGGACTAGCTCCTACGAGCAGTACTTC.

This chain links TRBV28 with TRBJ1-1; weak D call: TRBD1 (5 bases). Germline lookup yields CDR1 MDHEN and CDR2 SYDVKM. V lost 3 bases and J lost 3, with 17 bases in between. The CDR3 is made up of 16 amino acids. CDR3 region: CASSFFQGTRHTEAFF. The CDR3 nucleotides are TGTGCCAGCAGTTTTTTCCAGGGTACACGGCACACTGAAGCTTTCTTT.

V usage is TRBV3-1 (or the pseudogene TRBV3-2) and J usage is TRBJ1-1; D may be TRBD1 (5 bases). V was shortened by 3 bases and J by 5 bases, with 7 bases between the two germline ends. The CDR3 loop spans 12 amino acids. Germline V gene data show CDR1 as LGHDT and CDR2 as YNNKEL (reference sequence). CDR3 in amino acids: CASSQGGTEAFF. CDR3 in DNA: TGTGCCAGCAGCCAGGGGGGGACTGAAGCTTTCTTT.

V gene TRBV6-5 combines with J gene TRBJ2-7, with D unresolved. The CDR3 spans 12 residues. V was clipped by 2 bases and J by 7 bases, with 9 bases between them. Germline CDR1 MNHEY, CDR2 SVGAGI. The CDR3 DNA reads TGTGCCAGCAGTTACCTGGGTGGTGAGCAGTACTTC. It codes for CASSYLGGEQYF.

The chain carries TRBV6-5 and TRBJ2-7; 8 bases are a match to TRBD1. Germline assignment: CDR1 MNHEY and CDR2 SVGAGI. The ends lost 2 bases at V and 1 base at J; junction bases unmatched: 4. The CDR3 runs to 15 residues. The CDR3 nucleotides are TGTGCCAGCAGTTACGGACAGGGTAGGTCCTACGAGCAGTACTTC. Translation gives CASSYGQGRSYEQYF.

The chain employs TRBV2 and TRBJ1-2; tentative D call: TRBD1 (5 bases). Trimming removed 7 bases at V and 11 bases at J, with 17 bases between. The CDR3 length is 12 residues. The germline CDR1 and CDR2 sequences are SNHLY and FYNNEI. CDR3 nucleotide sequence: TGTGCCAGCACCCTGGGGGTGGTGGGTTACACCTTC. Translation gives CASTLGVVGYTF.

This chain connects TRBV21-1 to TRBJ2-7; TRBD2 is the table's D call, not checked against the DNA. TRBV21-1 is a pseudogene segment. The CDR3 is 14 amino acids. The CDR3 reads CASWRGHQNYEQYF. The CDR3 DNA follows: TGTGCCAGCTGGCGCGGGCACCAAAACTACGAGCAGTACTTC.

The V and J genes are TRBV14 and TRBJ2-2; TRBD1 agrees at 8 bases. The J segment lost 0 bases and the V segment lost 3 bases, leaving 6 bases of the junction unmatched. The CDR3 consists of 17 residues. In germline, CDR1 is SGHDN, CDR2 FVKESK. CDR3 DNA: TGTGCCAGCAGCCACCCAGGGGGCCCGACGAACACCGGGGAGCTGTTTTTT. Translating it yields CASSHPGGPTNTGELFF. Full variable domain (rest looked up from reference TRBV14 and TRBJ2-2): EAGVTQFPSHSVIEKGQTVTLRCDPISGHDNLYWYRRVMGKEIKFLLHFVKESKQDESGMPNNRFLAERTGGTYSTLKVQPAELEDSGVYFCASSHPGGPTNTGELFFGEGSRLTVL.

The V gene is TRBV14, the J gene TRBJ1-4; D possibly corresponds to TRBD1 (5 bases). Germline assignment: CDR1 SGHDN and CDR2 FVKESK. V was cut by 5 bases and J by 10 bases, with 20 bases left in between. The CDR3 has 15 residues. The CDR3 DNA sequence: TGTGCCAGCAGCGAAAAACGGGGCCCGGTCGGAAAACTGTTTTTT. The encoded protein is CASSEKRGPVGKLFF.

The chain is built from TRBV3-1 (or the pseudogene TRBV3-2) and TRBJ1-6; 8 bases fit TRBD1. The junction had 0 bases not matched to a gene; V was cut back by 5 bases and J by 9 bases. This CDR3 region has 12 residues. In germline, CDR1 is LGHDT, CDR2 YNNKEL (reference sequence). As DNA, the CDR3 is TGTGCCAGCAGCGACAGGGGTTCACCCCTCCACTTT. This encodes CASSDRGSPLHF.

The chain carries TRBV29-1 and TRBJ2-7; perhaps TRBD2 as D (6 bases). The CDR3 is 11 residues long. Germline assignment: CDR1 SQVTM and CDR2 ANQGSEA. Trimming took off 7 bases at V and 6 bases at J, with 13 bases between the two ends. CDR3 amino acids: CSARRDSEQYF. Written as DNA, the CDR3 is TGCAGCGCCCGAAGGGACTCCGAGCAGTACTTC.

The genes are TRBV28 and TRBJ1-1; D ambiguous. CDR1 and CDR2 (germline): MDHEN, SYDVKM. This CDR3 is 12 amino acids long. V was shortened by 2 bases and J by 8 bases, with 9 bases between the two germline ends. CDR3 coding DNA: TGTGCCAGCAGTTTAGTGTGGACGGAAGCTTTCTTT. Translation: CASSLVWTEAFF.

In its sample, this clone was seen once. The rearrangement joins TRBV7-9 to TRBJ1-1; D unclear. V was clipped by 5 bases and J by 10 bases, with 17 bases between them. The CDR3 has 13 residues. Germline CDR1 is SEHNR and CDR2 is FQNEAQ (reference sequence). The CDR3, as DNA: TGTGCCAGCAGCGTGACCGGGCACGATGGAGCTTTCTTT. This codes for CASSVTGHDGAFF. The entire variable domain, with the rest obtained from reference TRBV7-9 and TRBJ1-1, is as follows: DTGVSQNPRHKITKRGQNVTFRCDPISEHNRLYWYRQTLGQGPEFLTYFQNEAQLEKSRLLSDRFSAERPKGSFSTLEIQRTEQGDSAMYLCASSVTGHDGAFFGQGTRLTVV.

The chain uses TRBV29-1 and TRBJ2-7; TRBD1 matches at 12 bases. This CDR3 is built from 13 residues. The junction had 4 bases not matched to a gene; V was cut back by 6 bases and J by 4 bases. Germline CDR1 SQVTM, CDR2 ANQGSEA. The DNA for the CDR3 is TGCAGCGTCGCGGGACAGGGGGCTTACGAGCAGTACTTC. Translated, it gives CSVAGQGAYEQYF.

The rearrangement joins TRBV7-9 to TRBJ1-1, with a possible D match to TRBD1 (5 bases). Germline CDR1 is SEHNR and CDR2 is FQNEAQ (reference sequence). V lost 5 bases and J lost 0, with 10 bases in between. The CDR3 consists of 14 residues. The CDR3 sequence: CASSGGVVNTEAFF. DNA for the CDR3: TGTGCCAGCAGCGGGGGGGTTGTGAACACTGAAGCTTTCTTT.

This chain connects TRBV20-1 to TRBJ2-3; D not resolved. The V gene's germline CDR1 is DFQATT and CDR2 SNEGSKA (reference sequence). The CDR3 covers 8 residues. The DNA of the CDR3 is TGCAGACCAGATACGCAGTATTTT. It is translated as CRPDTQYF.

The genes are TRBV2 and TRBJ1-2; D is ambiguous. The CDR3 consists of 16 residues. V shed 6 bases and J shed 2 bases, with 19 bases lying between them. Germline V gene data show CDR1 as SNHLY and CDR2 as FYNNEI. The CDR3 DNA reads TGTGCCAGCAGCCCACGCGGGGAGGTCGGGAACTATGGCTACACCTTC. This translates into CASSPRGEVGNYGYTF.

J is TRBJ2-3 and V is TRBV19; D gene ambiguous. CDR3 length: 13 residues. Looked up from germline, CDR1 is LNHDA and CDR2 is SQIVND (reference sequence). The V end lost 3 bases, the J end lost 4 bases, and 8 bases lay between the germline ends. The CDR3 DNA sequence: TGTGCCAGTAGTATCCTCGGGTCAGATACGCAGTATTTT. This gives the protein CASSILGSDTQYF. The entire variable domain, with the rest obtained from reference TRBV19 and TRBJ2-3, is as follows: DGGITQSPKYLFRKEGQNVTLSCEQNLNHDAMYWYRQDPGQGLRLIYYSQIVNDFQKGDIAEGYSVSREKKESFPLTVTSAQKNPTAFYLCASSILGSDTQYFGPGTRLTVL.

The V gene is TRBV5-6, the J gene TRBJ1-6; 10 nucleotides match TRBD1. The junction had 8 bases not matched to a gene; V was cut back by 4 bases and J by 10 bases. From germline, CDR1 is SGHDT and CDR2 YYEEEE. The CDR3 consists of 15 residues. DNA for the CDR3: TGTGCCAGCAGCATGGGACAGGGGATTCACTCACCCCTCCACTTT. It specifies CASSMGQGIHSPLHF.

The chain recombines TRBV19 with TRBJ2-2, with TRBD2 matching over 7 bases. J lost 3 bases, V lost 5 bases, and 6 bases had no gene match. The CDR3 has 15 amino acids. Germline V lookup: CDR1 LNHDA, CDR2 SQIVND (reference sequence). CDR3 coding DNA: TGTGCCAGTAGTGATCGTCGGGGGGACACCGGGGAGCTGTTTTTT. This sequence encodes CASSDRRGDTGELFF.

The chain links TRBV3-1 (or the pseudogene TRBV3-2) to TRBJ2-4; 7 nucleotides agree with TRBD2. Germline V CDR1 and CDR2: LGHDT, YNNKEL (reference sequence). This CDR3 is 13 amino acids long. Trimming took 5 bases from V and 10 from J; bases not matched to a gene: 8. CDR3 nucleotides: TGTGCCAGCAGCGGTTGGGGGGGGTGGATTCAGTACTTC. Translation: CASSGWGGWIQYF.

This clone was seen only once. This rearrangement joins TRBV7-9 to TRBJ1-6; 8 positions agree with TRBD1. Germline CDR1 and CDR2: SEHNR and FQNEAQ (reference sequence). Trimming at V came to 5 bases and at J to 9 bases, leaving 6 bases not matched to a gene. The CDR3 contains 14 residues. The CDR3, as DNA: TGTGCCAGCAGCGCACCAGGGGGCGGTTCACCCCTCCACTTT. It is translated as CASSAPGGGSPLHF.

This clone was observed a handful of times. The gene calls are TRBV11-2 and TRBJ2-7; no definite D call. CDR3 length equals 12 residues. CDR1 and CDR2 (germline): SGHAT, FQNNGV. Between the trimmed V and J ends, which lost 4 bases and 5 bases, there was a span of 9 bases. CDR3 in amino acids: CASSSPTDEQYF. As DNA, the CDR3 is TGTGCCAGCAGCTCCCCAACCGACGAGCAGTACTTC.

The J gene is TRBJ2-3, the V gene TRBV21-1; TRBD1 is the table's D call and was not checked against the DNA. TRBV21-1 is shown as a pseudogene. This CDR3 region has 16 residues. The CDR3 DNA follows: TGTGCCAGCAGCACCTGGACAAAAGAGGACACAGATACGCAGTATTTT. This codes for CASSTWTKEDTDTQYF.

The chain employs TRBV5-4 and TRBJ2-7, with TRBD1 identical over 8 bases. Germline loops: CDR1 SGHNT, CDR2 YYREEE (reference sequence). CDR3 length: 15 residues. Unmatched junction bases numbered 7, after V lost 5 bases and J lost 0 bases. CDR3 DNA sequence: TGTGCCAGCAGTCCCGGGACAGGCCTCTCCTACGAGCAGTACTTC. Residues: CASSPGTGLSYEQYF.

The chain links TRBV25-1 to TRBJ2-7, with D perhaps assigned TRBD1 or TRBD2 (6 bases each). V gave up 5 bases and J gave up 6 bases, with 17 bases separating them. Germline V gives CDR1 MGHDK, CDR2 SYGVNS. The CDR3 is 14 residues long. CDR3 nucleotides: TGTGCCAGCAGTTTATACGGGGGCTCTAGCGAGCAGTACTTC. This gives the protein CASSLYGGSSEQYF.

The rearrangement joins TRBV3-1 (or the pseudogene TRBV3-2) to TRBJ2-4; 7 bases are a match to TRBD1. Per germline, CDR1 LGHDT and CDR2 YNNKEL (reference sequence). V was clipped by 4 bases and J by 1 base; unmatched bases: 1. The CDR3 is made up of 14 amino acids. The CDR3 protein is CASSPQGAKNIQYF. The CDR3 DNA sequence: TGTGCCAGCAGCCCACAGGGGGCCAAAAACATTCAGTACTTC.